The 10 T cell receptor beta chains below were found in one sample sequenced in a study of T cells in Graves' hyperthyroidism and ophthalmopathy. Using RNA transcripts as the source, TCR beta CDR3 regions were amplified. The HTBI primer set drove a first-round RT-PCR of the TCR CDR3. Each CDR3 protein gets one entry after TCRdb re-called the multiplex PCR reads with MiXCR. Of a few hundred thousand distinct CDR3 sequences detected, more than 12% appear once; the ten largest clones hold approximately 30%. The sequenced sample consisted of blood. Receptor source: a woman aged 25 to 45 with Graves' hyperthyroidism.

This clonotype was seen more than once but under ten times. The chain couples TRBV9 to TRBJ2-1; 12 bases map to TRBD2. This CDR3 is 14 amino acids long. CDR1 and CDR2 (germline): SGDLS, YYNGEE. V shed 2 bases and J 10 bases; nucleotides not matched to a gene: 4. The CDR3 loop is CASSVASGRGEQFF. The CDR3 DNA sequence: TGTGCCAGCAGCGTGGCTAGCGGGAGGGGAGAGCAGTTCTTC.

This clonotype was seen at least ten times. This sequence joins TRBV20-1 and TRBJ2-7; 7 bases fit TRBD1. The CDR3 contains 12 residues. V gave up 2 bases and J gave up 4 bases; unmatched junction bases: 2. Germline CDR1 reads DFQATT; CDR2 reads SNEGSKA (reference sequence). The CDR3 loop is CSARPTGYEQYF. Here the CDR3 DNA reads TGCAGTGCTAGACCGACAGGGTACGAGCAGTACTTC.

V is TRBV28 and J is TRBJ2-3, with 10 bases that match TRBD1. The V and J ends lost 5 bases and 4 bases, in that order; junction bases with no gene match: 6. This CDR3 contains 15 residues. Germline CDR1 reads MDHEN; CDR2 reads SYDVKM. The CDR3 coding sequence is TGTGCCAGCAGTGCCCGGGACAGGGGCCCAGATACGCAGTATTTT. Translating it yields CASSARDRGPDTQYF.

The J gene is TRBJ1-3, the V gene TRBV20-1, with D maybe TRBD1 (6 bases). Germline V gives CDR1 DFQATT, CDR2 SNEGSKA (reference sequence). Trimming cost V 2 bases and J 16 bases, with 18 bases left between them. The CDR3 sequence is 12 residues long. CDR3 bases: TGCAGTGCTAGACAGGGGTCTTTACCTTTGTATTTT. Its translation: CSARQGSLPLYF.

The chain recombines TRBV20-1 with TRBJ2-4, with unresolved D. The germline V gene encodes CDR1 DFQATT and CDR2 SNEGSKA (reference sequence). The CDR3 length is 13 residues. V shed 3 bases and J shed 0 bases, with 6 bases lying between them. The DNA of the CDR3 is TGCAGTGCTAGTTTGCTAGCCAAAAACATTCAGTACTTC. Amino acid sequence: CSASLLAKNIQYF.

The chain joins TRBV20-1 to TRBJ2-5; 7 bases are shared with TRBD2. The CDR3 loop spans 15 amino acids. Losses at the gene ends were 0 bases for V and 5 bases for J; bases not matched to a gene: 9. The germline V gene has CDR1 DFQATT and CDR2 SNEGSKA (reference sequence). CDR3 in amino acids: CSARDYGLAAETQYF. CDR3 nucleotide sequence: TGCAGTGCTAGAGATTACGGGCTAGCGGCGGAGACCCAGTACTTC.

In DNA form, the CDR3 reads TGTGCCAGCAGCCCGGTACCGGGACTACCTTTGAACACCGGGGAGCTGTTTTTT. Protein: CASSPVPGLPLNTGELFF. The chain carries TRBV7-3 and TRBJ2-2, with TRBD2 matching 7 bases. Losses at the gene ends were 5 bases for V and 1 base for J; bases not matched to a gene: 13. CDR3 length: 18 amino acids. Germline assignment: CDR1 SGHTA and CDR2 FQGTGA.

This clonotype turned up a few times. The chain is built from TRBV5-5 and TRBJ2-6; D is unclear. The germline gives CDR1 SGHKS, CDR2 YYEKEE (reference sequence). CDR3 length equals 16 residues. V shed 0 bases and J shed 4 bases, with 11 bases lying between them. Here the CDR3 reads CASSLGGGPGANVLTF. For the CDR3, the DNA is TGTGCCAGCAGCTTGGGTGGTGGTCCGGGGGCCAACGTCCTGACTTTC.

In this sample, this clonotype turned up many times. The rearrangement joins TRBV28 to TRBJ2-7, with 11 bases identical to TRBD2. Looked up from germline, CDR1 is MDHEN and CDR2 is SYDVKM. The CDR3 is 13 amino acids. J gave up 11 bases and V 6 bases, and 9 bases lay outside the gene matches. The DNA of the CDR3 is TGTGCCAGCAGGCTAGCGGGAGGTTCTGAGAAGTACTTC. This codes for CASRLAGGSEKYF. The full variable domain, completed using reference TRBV28 and TRBJ2-7, is DVKVTQSSRYLVKRTGEKVFLECVQDMDHENMFWYRQDPGLGLRLIYFSYDVKMKEKGDIPEGYSVSREKKERFSLILESASTNQTSMYLCASRLAGGSEKYFGPGTRLTVT.

This clonotype was seen repeatedly, ten times or more. This chain's CDR3 is CASSLGQQNTEAFF. The CDR3, as DNA: TGTGCCAGCAGCTTGGGGCAACAGAACACTGAAGCTTTCTTT. The rearrangement uses TRBV5-6 and TRBJ1-1; D unresolved. Germline lookup yields CDR1 SGHDT and CDR2 YYEEEE. This CDR3 region has 14 residues. The V gene lost 0 bases and the J gene lost 1 base, with 7 bases spanning the gap. The complete variable domain, with remaining parts taken from reference TRBV5-6 and TRBJ1-1, reads DAGVTQSPTHLIKTRGQQVTLRCSPKSGHDTVSWYQQALGQGPQFIFQYYEEEERQRGNFPDRFSGHQFPNYSSELNVNALLLGDSALYLCASSLGQQNTEAFFGQGTRLTVV.